This T cell receptor beta chain was identified during a study of breast tumors, draining lymph nodes, adjacent tissues. Study-wide findings and caveats: Data only fit, rather than demonstrated, lymph node origin of most tumor T cells.

Germline V gives CDR1 DFQATT, CDR2 SNEGSKA (reference sequence). This CDR3 spans 15 amino acids. The V gene end was trimmed by 6 bases and the J gene end by 4 bases; junction bases not matched to a gene: 10. Each CDR3 protein is one row after TCRdb ran MiXCR on the multiplex PCR reads. The data show some 100,000 distinct CDR3 sequences, about 20% seen once. Axillary draining lymph nodes of breast cancer patients supplied the node samples. As for this clonotype: What it binds is unknown.

V usage is TRBV20-1 and J usage is TRBJ2-1, with TRBD1 identical over 9 bases. Sequencing was carried out using axillary lymph node tissue. The sequence derives from a female donor with breast cancer. Some clones in this sample may be carry-over from other donors' samples. In DNA, the CDR3 is TGCAGTGCAAACCACCGGGACAGGGTGTACAATGAGCAGTTCTTC. Translation gives CSANHRDRVYNEQFF.